This TCR beta chain was identified during a study of cytomegalovirus exposure and HLA in healthy donors. Overall study findings and caveats: Per published reports, the classifier diagnosed cytomegalovirus status with high specificity and sensitivity. It was in a later analysis that TCR association rates were seen to vary by HLA locus, highest for DRB1 and lowest for HLA-C.

Researchers ran the PCR with 60 Vbeta and 13 Jbeta primers. Repertoires were generated with immunoSEQ multiplex PCR, while TCRdb's copy carries only in-frame clones and drops some. The sample yields 90,000 or so clones, about 69% seen once. Germline CDR1 ENHRY, CDR2 SYGVKD. Trimming took 3 bases from V and 0 from J, leaving 13 bases between them. The length of the CDR3 is 16 residues. In the case of this clone: The antigen remains undetermined.

The chain recombines TRBV10-3 with TRBJ2-3, with a tentative D call TRBD2 (6 bases). The source of this sequence is a woman aged 18-29 years in good health and CMV-seropositive. The material sequenced was PBMCs. The CDR3 DNA sequence: TGTGCCATCAGTGATTTAGTAGCGGCTAGCACAGATACGCAGTATTTT. Protein sequence: CAISDLVAASTDTQYF.